The next 10 T cell receptor beta chains were all read from a single sample in a study of blood T cell repertoires in COVID-19. Data came from immunoSEQ multiplex PCR; TCRdb stores just in-frame clones and leaves some out. Of hundreds of thousands of clones in the sample, approximately 80% were seen once. Sequenced sample: peripheral blood. The receptors derive from an elderly man with acute or convalescent COVID-19.

This rearrangement joins TRBV7-9 to TRBJ1-6; 9 bases fit TRBD1. CDR3 length: 16 residues. Germline values: CDR1 SEHNR, CDR2 FQNEAQ (reference sequence). The ends lost 4 bases at V and 10 bases at J; junction bases unmatched: 11. The CDR3, as DNA: TGTGCCAGCAGCTCGGAATCGGGACAGGGAGGATCACCCCTCCACTTT. Its protein product is CASSSESGQGGSPLHF.

The chain couples TRBV7-9 to TRBJ1-2; 7 bases align to TRBD1. This CDR3 region has 15 residues. Losses at the gene ends were 7 bases for V and 4 bases for J; bases not matched to a gene: 12. CDR1 is SEHNR, CDR2 FQNEAQ, per germline (reference sequence). The CDR3 here is CASIPTGEFSYGYTF. CDR3 sequence (DNA): TGTGCCAGCATCCCAACAGGGGAGTTCTCCTATGGCTACACCTTC.

The J gene is TRBJ2-7, the V gene TRBV2, with TRBD1 as a possible D gene (6 bases). Trimming stripped 7 bases from V and 1 base from J, with 14 bases between. The CDR3 spans 14 residues. Germline CDR1 SNHLY, CDR2 FYNNEI. In nucleotides, the CDR3 is TGTGCCAGCACCCAACAGGGATCTTCCTACGAGCAGTACTTC. Translation: CASTQQGSSYEQYF.

CDR3 region: CASSVERGGFYGYTF. The CDR3 nucleotides read TGTGCCAGCAGCGTAGAAAGGGGTGGGTTCTATGGCTACACCTTC. The chain combines TRBV9 with TRBJ1-2, with D possibly matching TRBD1 (5 bases). There are 15 residues in the CDR3. V was pared by 0 bases and J by 4 bases, with 13 bases between. Germline CDR1 reads SGDLS; CDR2 reads YYNGEE.

The chain recombines TRBV11-3 with TRBJ2-3; 11 positions match TRBD2. V lost 0 bases and J lost 2; bases outside the gene matches: 4. CDR1 and CDR2 (germline): SGHNT, YENEEA. The CDR3 has 17 amino acids. This chain's CDR3 is CASSLEASGGPTDTQYF. The CDR3 nucleotides are TGTGCCAGCAGCTTAGAGGCTAGCGGGGGGCCCACAGATACGCAGTATTTT.

The rearrangement links TRBV11-2 to TRBJ2-7, with D possibly matching TRBD2 (6 bases). This CDR3 region has 15 residues. Per the germline V gene, CDR1 is SGHAT and CDR2 is FQNNGV. Trimming took off 2 bases at V and 3 bases at J, with 14 bases between the two ends. This CDR3 reads CASSLNPTGGYEQYF. The CDR3 nucleotides read TGTGCCAGCAGCTTAAACCCGACCGGGGGCTACGAGCAGTACTTC. The variable domain in full, with the rest retrieved from reference TRBV11-2 and TRBJ2-7, is EAGVAQSPRYKIIEKRQSVAFWCNPISGHATLYWYQQILGQGPKLLIQFQNNGVVDDSQLPKDRFSAERLKGVDSTLKIQPAKLEDSAVYLCASSLNPTGGYEQYFGPGTRLTVT.

The chain is built from TRBV30 and TRBJ1-5; tentatively, D is TRBD1 (5 bases). Germline V gives CDR1 GTSNPN, CDR2 SVGIG (reference sequence). The CDR3 consists of 15 residues. V gave up 2 bases and J gave up 6 bases, with 17 bases separating them. Here the CDR3 reads CAWSLNGQGGQPQHF. In DNA, the CDR3 is TGTGCCTGGAGTCTAAACGGGCAGGGAGGTCAGCCCCAGCATTTT. The whole variable domain, remainder taken from reference TRBV30 and TRBJ1-5, is SQTIHQWPATLVQPVGSPLSLECTVEGTSNPNLYWYRQAAGRGLQLLFYSVGIGQISSEVPQNLSASRPQDRQFILSSKKLLLSDSGFYLCAWSLNGQGGQPQHFGDGTRLSIL.

This chain links TRBV15 with TRBJ2-7; perhaps TRBD2 as D (5 bases). Trimming cost V 3 bases and J 0 bases, with 12 bases left between them. The CDR3 extends over 15 amino acids. CDR1 and CDR2 (germline): LNHNV, YYDKDF (reference sequence). CDR3 region: CATSSVRGSSYEQYF. CDR3 coding DNA: TGTGCCACCAGCAGTGTTAGAGGGAGCTCCTACGAGCAGTACTTC.

The V and J genes are TRBV6-5 and TRBJ1-5; D is undetermined. The CDR3 is made up of 15 amino acids. CDR1 is MNHEY and CDR2 is SVGAGI in the germline V gene. Deletions cut 7 bases from V and 0 bases from J, with 13 bases between. The DNA for the CDR3 is TGTGCCAGCACCAGATCCCGTAATAGCAATCAGCCCCAGCATTTT. Translated: CASTRSRNSNQPQHF.

V and J are TRBV2 and TRBJ1-5, with D possibly TRBD1 on 5 matching bases. The germline CDR1 and CDR2 sequences are SNHLY and FYNNEI. The CDR3 is 14 residues long. V lost 3 bases, J lost 9 bases, and 15 bases lay in between. The CDR3 DNA is TGTGCCAGCAGTGACAGGGCTGCAATCAGGCCCCAGCATTTT. Translating gives CASSDRAAIRPQHF.